Listed below are T cell receptor beta chains from one sample, sequenced in a study of Graves' ophthalmopathy and Graves' hyperthyroidism. TCRdb itself ran the multiplex PCR reads through MiXCR, one entry per CDR3 protein. The sample lists a few hundred thousand distinct CDR3 sequences; under 40% were seen once. Sequences were obtained from peripheral blood or thyroid tissue (not recorded which). The receptors were sampled from an adult man with Graves' hyperthyroidism. The CDR3 runs from the conserved cysteine through the conserved F or W. The order of the fields is clone size, V gene, J gene, D gene, CDR3 DNA, CDR3 protein. D genes are given only for firm matches. Clone size is shown for a subset of rows, as once, few, many or a class of expanded clone.

many	TRBV11-2	TRBJ2-7	TRBD2	TGTGCCAGCAGCTCCGGACTAGCGGGAGTTTTCTACGAGCAGTACTTC	CASSSGLAGVFYEQYF
many	TRBV5-1	TRBJ2-2	-	TGCGCCAGCAGAGACGGGGGCGGGAACACCGGGGAGCTGTTTTTT	CASRDGGGNTGELFF
many	TRBV9	TRBJ2-5	TRBD2	TGTGCCAGCAGCGTGGACATAGCGGGAGGGCCGCTAGAGACCCAGTACTTC	CASSVDIAGGPLETQYF
-	TRBV7-3	TRBJ2-7	TRBD2	TGTGCCAGCAGCCTTCTAGCGGGTTACAATGAGCAGTACTTC	CASSLLAGYNEQYF
many	TRBV12-3/TRBV12-4	TRBJ1-4	TRBD1	TGTGCCAGCAGCCAGACAGGGGAGAATGAAAAACTGTTTTTT	CASSQTGENEKLFF
many	TRBV11-1	TRBJ2-7	-	TGTGCCAGCAGCTTAGGGGCAGCCTACGAGCAGTACTTC	CASSLGAAYEQYF
many	TRBV2	TRBJ2-7	-	TGTGCCAGCAGTGAAGCGTGGGGGATTCTCTCCTACGAGCAGTACTTC	CASSEAWGILSYEQYF
-	TRBV7-6	TRBJ2-7	-	TGTGCCAGCAGCTCCCCATCAGGGTACAATGAGCAGTACTTC	CASSSPSGYNEQYF
many	TRBV20-1	TRBJ1-2	TRBD1	TGCAGTGCTAGAGACCGGGACAGACAACTCGCCTATGGCTACACCTTC	CSARDRDRQLAYGYTF
-	TRBV10-3	TRBJ1-6	TRBD1	TGTGCCATCAGGGACAGGGACAATGGCGCTTCACCCCTCCACTTT	CAIRDRDNGASPLHF
many	TRBV29-1	TRBJ1-1	-	TGCAGCGTTGATACAGGTGAAGCTTTCTTT	CSVDTGEAFF
-	TRBV10-3	TRBJ1-2	TRBD1	TGTGCCATCAGTGAGTCGAGGGGGACAGGGGGCGAATCAGGCGGCTACACCTTC	CAISESRGTGGESGGYTF
-	TRBV7-9	TRBJ2-6	-	TGTGCCAGCAGCTTAGTTGGTGGGCATCTGAACACTGGGGCCAACGTCCTGACTTTC	CASSLVGGHLNTGANVLTF
many	TRBV29-1	TRBJ2-7	TRBD1	TGCAGCGTTGTTGGGGACAGGGGGTCGTCAAACTCCTACGAGCAGTACTTC	CSVVGDRGSSNSYEQYF
-	TRBV7-9	TRBJ2-7	-	TGTGCCAGCAGCTTAGATCAGAGGTCCGAGCAGTACTTC	CASSLDQRSEQYF
few	TRBV2	TRBJ2-7	-	TGTGCCAGCTCACTCGGACGAGAGTCCTACGAGCAGTACTTC	CASSLGRESYEQYF
many	TRBV7-9	TRBJ2-7	TRBD1	TGTGCCAGCAGCGGGGGACAGGCTGCCTCCTCCTACGAGCAGTACTTC	CASSGGQAASSYEQYF
-	TRBV7-9	TRBJ2-7	TRBD1	TGTGCCAGCAGCTTAGAAAAGGGGGCGCGTGACGAGCAGTACTTC	CASSLEKGARDEQYF
-	TRBV5-1	TRBJ1-5	TRBD1	TGCGCCAGCAGCATTGGACAGGGAAGCTTCCATTCACCCCAGCATTTT	CASSIGQGSFHSPQHF
many	TRBV7-9	TRBJ1-1	-	TGTGCCAGCAGCTGGACCGGGACCACGAACACTGAAGCTTTCTTT	CASSWTGTTNTEAFF
-	TRBV20-1	TRBJ1-1	-	TGCAGTGCAGAAAACCGGGACAACACTGAAGCTTTCTTT	CSAENRDNTEAFF
-	TRBV20-1	TRBJ2-3	TRBD2	TGCAGTGCTAAACTAGCGGGAGGAGATACGCAGTATTTT	CSAKLAGGDTQYF